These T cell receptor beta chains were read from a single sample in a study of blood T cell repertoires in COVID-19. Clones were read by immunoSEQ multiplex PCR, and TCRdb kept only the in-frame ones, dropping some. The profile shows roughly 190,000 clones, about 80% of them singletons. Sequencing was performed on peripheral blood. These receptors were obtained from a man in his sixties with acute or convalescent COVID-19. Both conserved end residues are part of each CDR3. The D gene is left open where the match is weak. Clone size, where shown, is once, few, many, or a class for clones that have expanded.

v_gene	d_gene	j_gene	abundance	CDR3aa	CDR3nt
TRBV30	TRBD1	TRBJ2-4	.	CAWSGPRTGGSKNIQYF	TGTGCCTGGAGTGGGCCAAGGACAGGGGGCTCCAAAAACATTCAGTACTTC
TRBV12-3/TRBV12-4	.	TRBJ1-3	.	CASSLGARGRPLF	TGTGCCAGCAGTTTAGGGGCCAGGGGAAGGCCTTTATTT
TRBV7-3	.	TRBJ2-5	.	CASSSTLQETQYF	TGTGCCAGCAGCTCCACTTTACAAGAGACCCAGTACTTC
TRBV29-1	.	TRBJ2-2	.	CSVVWGQHTGELFF	TGCAGCGTTGTTTGGGGGCAACACACCGGGGAGCTGTTTTTT
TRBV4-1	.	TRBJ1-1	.	CASSPPMRSTEAFF	TGCGCCAGCAGCCCACCTATGAGGAGCACTGAAGCTTTCTTT
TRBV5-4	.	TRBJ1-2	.	CASSDGQFNYGYTF	TGTGCCAGCAGCGACGGACAGTTTAACTATGGCTACACCTTC
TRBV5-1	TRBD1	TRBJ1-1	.	CASSPGTVEAFF	TGCGCCAGCAGCCCGGGGACAGTAGAAGCTTTCTTT
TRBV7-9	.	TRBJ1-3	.	CASLAGLMNTIYF	TGTGCCAGCTTGGCAGGGCTGATGAACACCATATATTTT
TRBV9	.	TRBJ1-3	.	CASSVQGNRGNTIYF	TGTGCCAGCAGCGTCCAGGGGAATAGAGGAAACACCATATATTTT
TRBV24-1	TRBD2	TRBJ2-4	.	CATSSSAGGLNIQYF	TGTGCCACCAGCAGCTCAGCGGGAGGGTTGAACATTCAGTACTTC
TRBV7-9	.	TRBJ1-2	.	CASSFRGSGANYGYTF	TGTGCCAGCAGCTTCCGAGGGTCAGGGGCAAACTATGGCTACACCTTC
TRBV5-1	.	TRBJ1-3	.	CASSLLAGSNTIYF	TGCGCCAGCAGCTTGTTGGCAGGGTCAAACACCATATATTTT
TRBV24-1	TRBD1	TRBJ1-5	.	CATSDSKPGQGWGSNQPQHF	TGTGCCACCAGTGATTCGAAACCGGGACAGGGTTGGGGTAGCAATCAGCCCCAGCATTTT
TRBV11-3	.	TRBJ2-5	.	CASSLGGDQETQYF	TGTGCCAGCAGCTTAGGCGGGGACCAAGAGACCCAGTACTTC
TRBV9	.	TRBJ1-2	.	CASSPDRNYGYTF	TGTGCCAGCAGCCCTGACAGAAACTATGGCTACACCTTC
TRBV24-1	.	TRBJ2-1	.	CATSDADSPVTEEQFF	TGTGCCACCAGTGATGCCGACAGCCCCGTGACAGAGGAGCAGTTCTTC
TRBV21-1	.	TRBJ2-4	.	CASCASKNIQYF	TGTGCCAGCTGCGCATCCAAAAACATTCAGTACTTC
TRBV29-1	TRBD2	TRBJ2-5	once	CSVKGTSIDGETQYF	TGCAGCGTTAAGGGGACTAGCATTGATGGAGAGACCCAGTACTTC
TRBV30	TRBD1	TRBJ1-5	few	CAWSSGQGLEWNQPQHF	TGTGCCTGGAGCTCGGGACAGGGGCTAGAGTGGAATCAGCCCCAGCATTTT
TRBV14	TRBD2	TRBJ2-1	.	CASSQIGLAGVPYNEQFF	TGTGCCAGCAGCCAAATAGGACTAGCGGGAGTCCCCTACAATGAGCAGTTCTTC
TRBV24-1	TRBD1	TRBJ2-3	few	CATSDPGQGSTDTQYF	TGTGCCACCAGTGATCCAGGACAGGGATCTACAGATACGCAGTATTTT
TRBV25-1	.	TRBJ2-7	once	CASSEVGRVVEQYF	TGTGCCAGCAGTGAAGTCGGCAGGGTAGTCGAGCAGTACTTC
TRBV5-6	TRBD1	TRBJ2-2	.	CATLQGGTGELFF	TGTGCCACCTTACAGGGGGGCACCGGGGAGCTGTTTTTT
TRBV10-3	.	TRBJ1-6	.	CAISEDYSPLHF	TGTGCCATCAGCGAGGACTATTCACCCCTCCACTTT
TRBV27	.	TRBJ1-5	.	CASSLRRSDSYSNQPQHF	TGTGCCAGCAGTTTACGCCGTTCGGACAGTTATAGCAATCAGCCCCAGCATTTT
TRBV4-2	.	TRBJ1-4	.	CASSQDRWGEKLFF	TGTGCCAGCAGCCAAGACAGGTGGGGCGAAAAACTGTTTTTT
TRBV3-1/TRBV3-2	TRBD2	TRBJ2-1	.	CASSPTSGGAKDYNEQFF	TGTGCCAGCAGCCCCACGAGCGGGGGGGCTAAGGACTACAATGAGCAGTTCTTC
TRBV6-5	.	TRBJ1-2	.	CASSYVVGGGLYGYTF	TGTGCCAGCAGTTACGTCGTGGGTGGGGGCCTCTATGGCTACACCTTC
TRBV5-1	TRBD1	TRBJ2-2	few	CASSRDRYTGELFF	TGCGCCAGCAGCCGGGACAGATACACCGGGGAGCTGTTTTTT
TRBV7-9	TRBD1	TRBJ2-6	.	CASSLAWTGTLSGANVLTF	TGTGCCAGCAGCTTAGCCTGGACAGGCACGCTATCTGGGGCCAACGTCCTGACTTTC
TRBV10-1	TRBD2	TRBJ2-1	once	CASSNSGGLYNEQFF	TGCGCCAGCAGTAATAGCGGGGGCCTTTACAATGAGCAGTTCTTC
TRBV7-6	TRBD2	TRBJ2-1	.	CASSLGTSPYNEQFF	TGTGCCAGCAGCCTCGGGACTAGCCCCTACAATGAGCAGTTCTTC